This T cell receptor beta chain is drawn from a study of T cell responses to AZD1222 COVID-19 vaccine (dated by TCRdb to the early 2020s). Background on the whole study: Because spike-specific TCR depth and breadth did not differ between the two schedules, AZD1222 recipients who got a second dose at roughly 4 weeks were pooled with those who got a second dose at roughly 12 weeks. Trial participants were enrolled by age into subgroups of 18-55, 56-69 and 70-plus years, and about 150, 27 and 61 TCR-sequenced participants, respectively, were included in these subgroups. TCR sequencing was performed for fewer than 250 trial participants, of whom about 210 were given two doses of AZD1222 and some 26 were given two doses of MenACWY control vaccine. The full study reports these points: The whole spike protein was spanned by vaccine-associated CD4 TCRs, and dominant responses were seen in regions 160-218 and 743-854. Because no samples from the day 14 peak response were available, repertoires could be characterized only after the peak T cell response. Conclusions about previously exposed vaccinees were limited because only 6 or 7 AZD1222 recipients were SARS-CoV-2 seropositive at baseline. Reportedly, close to half of the unique spike-specific TCRs recognized epitopes lying outside the regions that are mutated in the B.1.351 and B.1.1.7 variants. In the small 56-69-year group, the increase in depth fell short of significance, most likely because of low power. After two AZD1222 doses, spike-specific TCR breadth and depth were significantly higher than at day 0 and than in MenACWY recipients. Participants were mostly white British, with more females than males. The authors suggested clonal diversity may have been underestimated.

In regard to this clone: Its antigen target is currently unknown. Nothing much larger sits one base from this clone, and base qualities are not available.

What the time point label conveys for this sample: baseline before first vaccination. Samples from vaccinated people were obtained from the UK trials COV001 and COV002, which included a single-blind randomized controlled phase 2/3 trial of AZD1222 (ChAdOx1 nCoV-19) in healthy adults. For TCRbeta chain sequencing, PBMC samples from trial participants were taken at day 0 and at day 28 after the second dose. The CDR3 regions of human TCRbeta chains were analyzed by immunosequencing. For the original study's pipeline: TCRs in the repertoires were matched against a reference library of SARS-CoV-2-specific TCRs that had been generated with the MIRA antigen-specificity platform. Breadth was defined as the fraction of unique TCRs that were SARS-CoV-2-associated, and depth was defined as the fraction of total T cells that were SARS-CoV-2-associated. Using the MIRA data, each spike-specific TCR was assigned both to the spike region to which the TCR was reactive and to a CD4 or CD8 class. Log10-transformed breadth and depth values were compared by one-way ANOVA with Sidak's multiple comparisons tests. What TCRdb holds here is the immuneACCESS table cut down to in-frame rearrangements. Part of the clones is not present; checked against another copy, under half of the missing clones reflect an unresolved V gene, and the others are unexplained. V and J calls plus clone size are reproduced from that table; the DNA served to infer D and trimming. The sample includes some 170,000 clones, with roughly nine tenths observed a single time. The ten largest clones represent 1.5% to 2% of the sample.

The V end gives up 4 bases and the J end 6 bases, leaving 12 bases in the junction not matched to a gene. From the germline V gene, CDR1 is SGHTS and CDR2 is YDEGEE. The CDR3 holds 18 amino acids from the cysteine to the phenylalanine. The only DNA kept is the CDR3, 54 bases in frame from the first base. The chain is encoded by TRBV5-8 joined to TRBJ1-6, and 11 bases in between align with TRBD1. The sequenced sample was peripheral blood, obtained on day 0 of AZD1222 vaccination. This receptor was obtained from an adult in good health. The CDR3 corresponds to CASSPIPGTGGVNSPLHF. The nucleotides are TGTGCCAGCAGCCCCATTCCCGGGACAGGGGGAGTTAATTCACCCCTCCACTTT.